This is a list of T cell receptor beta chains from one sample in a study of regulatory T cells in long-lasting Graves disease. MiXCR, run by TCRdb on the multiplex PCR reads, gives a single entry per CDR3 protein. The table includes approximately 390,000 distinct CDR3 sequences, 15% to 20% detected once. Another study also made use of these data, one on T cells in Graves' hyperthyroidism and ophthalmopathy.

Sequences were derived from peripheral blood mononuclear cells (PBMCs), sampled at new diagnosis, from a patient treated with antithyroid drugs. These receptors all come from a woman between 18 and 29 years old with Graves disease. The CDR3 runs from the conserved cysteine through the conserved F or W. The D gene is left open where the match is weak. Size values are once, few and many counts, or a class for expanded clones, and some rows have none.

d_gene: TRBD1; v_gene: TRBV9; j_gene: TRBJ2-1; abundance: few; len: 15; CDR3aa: CASSVDPRQGNEQFF; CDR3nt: TGTGCCAGCAGCGTAGATCCGAGACAGGGGAATGAGCAGTTCTTC
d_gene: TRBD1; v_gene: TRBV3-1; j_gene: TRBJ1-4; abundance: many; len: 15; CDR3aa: CASSPSGGLNEKLFF; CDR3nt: TGTGCCAGCAGCCCCTCAGGGGGCCTTAATGAAAAACTGTTTTTT
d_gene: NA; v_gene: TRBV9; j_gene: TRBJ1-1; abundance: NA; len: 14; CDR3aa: CASSVGAVMAEAFF; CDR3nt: TGTGCCAGCAGCGTAGGGGCAGTTATGGCTGAAGCTTTCTTT
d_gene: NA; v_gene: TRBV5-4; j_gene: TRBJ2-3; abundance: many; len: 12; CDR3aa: CASSLVEDTQYF; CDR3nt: TGTGCCAGCAGCTTGGTAGAGGATACGCAGTATTTT
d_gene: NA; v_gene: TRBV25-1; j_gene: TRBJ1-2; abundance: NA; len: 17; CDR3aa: CASSEPYPGSGDYGYTF; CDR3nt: TGTGCCAGCAGTGAACCTTACCCCGGGTCGGGGGACTATGGCTACACCTTC
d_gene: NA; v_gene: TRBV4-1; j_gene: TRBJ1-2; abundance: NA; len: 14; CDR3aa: CASSQAWANYGYTF; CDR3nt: TGCGCCAGCAGCCAAGCTTGGGCCAACTATGGCTACACCTTC
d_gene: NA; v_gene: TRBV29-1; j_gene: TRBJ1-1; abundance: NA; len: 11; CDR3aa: CSASSRGEAFF; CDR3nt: TGCAGCGCCTCGAGCAGGGGAGAAGCTTTCTTT
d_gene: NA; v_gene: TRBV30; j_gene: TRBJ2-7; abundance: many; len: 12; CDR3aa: CAWSDTWGEQYF; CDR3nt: TGTGCCTGGAGTGACACCTGGGGCGAGCAGTACTTC
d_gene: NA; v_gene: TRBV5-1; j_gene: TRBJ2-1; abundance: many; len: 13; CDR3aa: CASSNTKTGEQFF; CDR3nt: TGCGCCAGCAGCAATACAAAAACGGGTGAGCAGTTCTTC
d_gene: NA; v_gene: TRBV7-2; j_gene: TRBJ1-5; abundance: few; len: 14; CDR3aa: CASSLQGLYQPQHF; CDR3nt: TGTGCCAGCAGCTTACAGGGTCTCTATCAGCCCCAGCATTTT
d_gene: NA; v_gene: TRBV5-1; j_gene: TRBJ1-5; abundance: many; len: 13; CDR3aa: CASSLGEHEPQHF; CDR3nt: TGCGCCAGCAGCTTGGGGGAGCACGAGCCCCAGCATTTT
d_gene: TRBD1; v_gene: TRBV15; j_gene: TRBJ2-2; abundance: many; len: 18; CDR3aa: CATSRGVWDRDNTGELFF; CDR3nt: TGTGCCACCAGCAGAGGGGTTTGGGACAGGGATAACACCGGGGAGCTGTTTTTT
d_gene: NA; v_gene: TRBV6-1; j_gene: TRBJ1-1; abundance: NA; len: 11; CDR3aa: CASSVVREAFF; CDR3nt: TGTGCCAGCAGTGTAGTCAGAGAAGCTTTCTTT
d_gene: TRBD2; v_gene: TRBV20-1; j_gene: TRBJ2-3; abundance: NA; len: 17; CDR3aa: CSQIGGGLAGRADTQYF; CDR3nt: TGCAGTCAGATCGGGGGGGGACTAGCGGGACGCGCAGATACGCAGTATTTT
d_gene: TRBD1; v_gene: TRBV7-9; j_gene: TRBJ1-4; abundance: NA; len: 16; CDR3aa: CASSLPIRGRSEKLFF; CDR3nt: TGTGCCAGCAGCTTACCGATCAGGGGGAGGAGTGAAAAACTGTTTTTT
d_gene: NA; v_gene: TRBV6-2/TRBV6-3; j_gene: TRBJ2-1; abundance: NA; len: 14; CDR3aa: CASGSGAKYNEQFF; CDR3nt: TGTGCCAGCGGCTCAGGGGCCAAATACAATGAGCAGTTCTTC
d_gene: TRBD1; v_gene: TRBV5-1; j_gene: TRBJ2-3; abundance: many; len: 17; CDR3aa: CASSLRARGQGEDTQYF; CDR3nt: TGCGCCAGCAGCTTGAGGGCTAGGGGACAGGGTGAAGATACGCAGTATTTT
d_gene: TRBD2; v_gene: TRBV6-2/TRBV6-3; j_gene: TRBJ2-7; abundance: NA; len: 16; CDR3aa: CASSYPGTSGAYEQYF; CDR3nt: TGTGCCAGCAGTTACCCTGGGACTAGCGGAGCTTACGAGCAGTACTTC
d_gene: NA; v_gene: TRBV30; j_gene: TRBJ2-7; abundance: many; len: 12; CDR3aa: CAWISIDYEQYF; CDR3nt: TGTGCCTGGATTAGCATAGATTACGAGCAGTACTTC
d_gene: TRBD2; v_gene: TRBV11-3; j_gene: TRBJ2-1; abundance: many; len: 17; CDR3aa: CASSLTTAGGPRNEQFF; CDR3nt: TGTGCCAGCAGCTTAACGACAGCGGGAGGGCCTCGGAATGAGCAGTTCTTC
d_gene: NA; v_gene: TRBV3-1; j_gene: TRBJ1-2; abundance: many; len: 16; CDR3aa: CASSQDLGPTNYGYTF; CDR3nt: TGTGCCAGCAGCCAAGATTTAGGCCCTACTAACTATGGCTACACCTTC
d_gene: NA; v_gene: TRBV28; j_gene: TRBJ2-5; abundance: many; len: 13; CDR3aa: CASSLGEMETQYF; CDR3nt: TGTGCCAGCAGTTTGGGGGAAATGGAGACCCAGTACTTC
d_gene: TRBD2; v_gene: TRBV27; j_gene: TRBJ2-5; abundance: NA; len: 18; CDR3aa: CASSLSALGLAGQETQYF; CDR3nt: TGTGCCAGCAGTTTATCAGCGCTGGGACTAGCGGGACAAGAGACCCAGTACTTC
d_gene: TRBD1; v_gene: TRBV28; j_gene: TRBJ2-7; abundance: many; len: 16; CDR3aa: CASSPGTGSVRYEQYF; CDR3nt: TGTGCCAGCAGTCCCGGGACAGGCTCGGTTAGGTACGAGCAGTACTTC
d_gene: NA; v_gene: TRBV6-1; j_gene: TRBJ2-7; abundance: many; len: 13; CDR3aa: CASRNSLNYEQYF; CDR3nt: TGTGCCAGCAGAAACTCCCTGAACTACGAGCAGTACTTC
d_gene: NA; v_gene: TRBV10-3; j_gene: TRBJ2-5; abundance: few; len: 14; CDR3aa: CAISESTRQETQYF; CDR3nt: TGTGCCATCAGTGAGTCGACTAGACAAGAGACCCAGTACTTC
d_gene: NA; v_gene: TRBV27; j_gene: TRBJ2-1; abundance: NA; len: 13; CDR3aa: CASSYLGENEQFF; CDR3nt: TGTGCCAGCAGTTACCTCGGGGAGAATGAGCAGTTCTTC
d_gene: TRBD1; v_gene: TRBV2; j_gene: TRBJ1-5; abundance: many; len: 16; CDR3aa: CASRAQGRRSNQPQHF; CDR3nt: TGTGCCAGCAGAGCACAGGGGCGGAGAAGCAATCAGCCCCAGCATTTT
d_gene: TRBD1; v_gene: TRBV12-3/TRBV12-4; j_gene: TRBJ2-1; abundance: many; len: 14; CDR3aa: CASSGTGDRDEQFF; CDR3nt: TGTGCCAGCAGTGGTACCGGGGACAGGGATGAGCAGTTCTTC
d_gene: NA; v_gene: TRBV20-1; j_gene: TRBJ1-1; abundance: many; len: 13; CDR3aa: CSAYREVNTEAFF; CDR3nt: TGCAGTGCCTACAGGGAGGTGAACACTGAAGCTTTCTTT
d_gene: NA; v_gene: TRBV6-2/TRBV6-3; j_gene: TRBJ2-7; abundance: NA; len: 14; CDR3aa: CASSVGLPFNEQYF; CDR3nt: TGTGCCAGCAGTGTGGGACTCCCGTTCAACGAGCAGTACTTC
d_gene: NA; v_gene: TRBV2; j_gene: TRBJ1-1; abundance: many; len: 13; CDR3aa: CASSFQQNTEAFF; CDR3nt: TGTGCCAGCAGTTTTCAGCAGAACACTGAAGCTTTCTTT
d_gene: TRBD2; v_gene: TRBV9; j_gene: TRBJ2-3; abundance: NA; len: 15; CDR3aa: CASSVAGGPSSTQYF; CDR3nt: TGTGCCAGCAGCGTAGCGGGGGGGCCATCCTCCACGCAGTATTTT
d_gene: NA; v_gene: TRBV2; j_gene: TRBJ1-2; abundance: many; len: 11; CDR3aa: CASSDRDGYTF; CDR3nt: TGTGCCAGCAGTGATCGGGATGGCTACACCTTC
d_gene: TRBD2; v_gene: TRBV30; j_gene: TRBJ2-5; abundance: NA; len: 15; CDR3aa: CAWSVSGGRGETQYF; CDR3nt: TGTGCCTGGAGTGTTAGCGGGGGACGAGGGGAGACCCAGTACTTC
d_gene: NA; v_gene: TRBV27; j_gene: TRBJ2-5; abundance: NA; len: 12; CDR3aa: CASPGAQETQYF; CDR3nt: TGTGCCAGCCCCGGGGCCCAAGAGACCCAGTACTTC
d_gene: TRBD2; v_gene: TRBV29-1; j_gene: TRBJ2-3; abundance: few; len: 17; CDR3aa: CSVVGPGLAGVTDTQYF; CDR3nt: TGCAGCGTTGTAGGCCCGGGACTAGCGGGAGTGACAGATACGCAGTATTTT
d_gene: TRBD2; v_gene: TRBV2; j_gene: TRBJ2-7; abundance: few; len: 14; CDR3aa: CASSGTSGRDEQYF; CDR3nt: TGTGCCAGCAGTGGTACTAGCGGGAGGGACGAGCAGTACTTC
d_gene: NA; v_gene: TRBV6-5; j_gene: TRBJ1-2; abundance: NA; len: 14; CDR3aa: CASSYVGRERGYTF; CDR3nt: TGTGCCAGCAGTTACGTAGGAAGAGAGCGTGGCTACACCTTC
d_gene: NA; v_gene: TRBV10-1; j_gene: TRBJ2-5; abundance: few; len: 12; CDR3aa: CASSTGEGTQYF; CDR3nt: TGCGCCAGCAGTACGGGGGAAGGGACCCAGTACTTC
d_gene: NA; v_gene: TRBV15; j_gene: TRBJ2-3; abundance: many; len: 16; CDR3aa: CATSRGGRGSTDTQYF; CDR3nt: TGTGCCACCAGCAGAGGCGGTAGGGGATCCACAGATACGCAGTATTTT
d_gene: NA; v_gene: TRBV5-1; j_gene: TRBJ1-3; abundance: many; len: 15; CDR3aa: CASSLSAQTGNTIYF; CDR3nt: TGCGCCAGCAGCTTGTCGGCGCAAACTGGAAACACCATATATTTT
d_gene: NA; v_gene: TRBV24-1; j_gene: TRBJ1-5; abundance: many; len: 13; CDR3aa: CATSDGNNQPQHF; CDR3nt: TGTGCCACCAGTGACGGGAACAATCAGCCCCAGCATTTT
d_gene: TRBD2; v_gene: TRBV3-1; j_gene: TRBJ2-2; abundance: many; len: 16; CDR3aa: CASSLTSGRASGELFF; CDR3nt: TGTGCCAGCAGCCTAACTAGCGGGAGGGCCAGCGGGGAGCTGTTTTTT
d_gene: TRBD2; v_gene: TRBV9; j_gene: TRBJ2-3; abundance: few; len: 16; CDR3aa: CASSVGGGSWSDTQYF; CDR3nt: TGTGCCAGCAGCGTAGGGGGGGGGAGTTGGTCAGATACGCAGTATTTT
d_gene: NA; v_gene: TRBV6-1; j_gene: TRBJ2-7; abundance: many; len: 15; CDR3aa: CASERPPGRGYEQYF; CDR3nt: TGTGCCAGCGAAAGGCCCCCGGGACGGGGCTACGAGCAGTACTTC
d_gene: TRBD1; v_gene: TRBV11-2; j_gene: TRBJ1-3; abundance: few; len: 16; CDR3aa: CASSSLQGNTGNTIYF; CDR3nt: TGTGCCAGCAGCTCCCTACAGGGGAACACTGGAAACACCATATATTTT
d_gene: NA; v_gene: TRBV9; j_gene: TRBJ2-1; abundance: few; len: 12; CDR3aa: CASSVGLNEQFF; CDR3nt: TGTGCCAGCAGCGTAGGCTTGAATGAGCAGTTCTTC
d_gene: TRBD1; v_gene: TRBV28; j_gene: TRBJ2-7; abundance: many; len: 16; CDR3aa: CASSRWGRGPFYEQYF; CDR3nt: TGTGCCAGCAGCCGGTGGGGTAGGGGGCCCTTCTACGAGCAGTACTTC
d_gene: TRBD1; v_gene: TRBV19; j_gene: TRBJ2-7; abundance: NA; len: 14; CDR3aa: CASSIKTGGYEQYF; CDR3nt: TGTGCCAGTAGTATCAAGACAGGGGGCTACGAGCAGTACTTC
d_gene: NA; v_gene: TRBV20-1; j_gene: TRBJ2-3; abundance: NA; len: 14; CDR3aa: CSVARAGFEDTQYF; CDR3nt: TGCAGTGTGGCTAGGGCAGGATTTGAAGATACGCAGTATTTT
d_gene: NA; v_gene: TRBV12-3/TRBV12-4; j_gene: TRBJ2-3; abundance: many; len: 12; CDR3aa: CASSPDSVTQYF; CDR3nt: TGTGCCAGCAGTCCCGACTCAGTTACGCAGTATTTT
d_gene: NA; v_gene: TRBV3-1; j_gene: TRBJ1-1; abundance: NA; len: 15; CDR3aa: CASSQALLRGTEAFF; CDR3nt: TGTGCCAGCAGCCAAGCCCTTCTCCGGGGTACTGAAGCTTTCTTT
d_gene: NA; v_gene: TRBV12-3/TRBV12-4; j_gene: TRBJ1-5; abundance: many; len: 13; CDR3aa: CASSKEISTGQHF; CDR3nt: TGTGCCAGCAGCAAGGAGATCTCGACAGGCCAGCATTTT